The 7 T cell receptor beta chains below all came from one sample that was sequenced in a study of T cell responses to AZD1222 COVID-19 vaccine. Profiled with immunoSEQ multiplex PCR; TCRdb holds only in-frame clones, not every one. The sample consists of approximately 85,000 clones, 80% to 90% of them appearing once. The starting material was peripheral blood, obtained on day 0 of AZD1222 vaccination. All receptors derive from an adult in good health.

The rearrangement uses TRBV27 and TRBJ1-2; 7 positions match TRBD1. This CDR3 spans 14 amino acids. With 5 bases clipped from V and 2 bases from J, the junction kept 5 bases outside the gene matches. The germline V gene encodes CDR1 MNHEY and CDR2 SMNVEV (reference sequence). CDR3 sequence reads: CASSRQGSNYGYTF. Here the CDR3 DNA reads TGTGCCAGCAGTCGACAGGGATCGAACTATGGCTACACCTTC.

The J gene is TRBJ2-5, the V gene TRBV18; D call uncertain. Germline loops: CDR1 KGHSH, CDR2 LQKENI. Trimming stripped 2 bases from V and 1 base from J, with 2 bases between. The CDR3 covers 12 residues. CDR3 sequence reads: CASSPGQETQYF. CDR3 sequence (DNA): TGTGCCAGCTCACCAGGCCAAGAGACCCAGTACTTC.

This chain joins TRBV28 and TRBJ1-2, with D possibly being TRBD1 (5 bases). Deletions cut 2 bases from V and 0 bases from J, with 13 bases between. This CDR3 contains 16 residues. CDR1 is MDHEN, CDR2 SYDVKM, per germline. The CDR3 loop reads CASSLATGATNYGYTF. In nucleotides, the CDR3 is TGTGCCAGCAGTTTAGCGACTGGGGCAACTAACTATGGCTACACCTTC.

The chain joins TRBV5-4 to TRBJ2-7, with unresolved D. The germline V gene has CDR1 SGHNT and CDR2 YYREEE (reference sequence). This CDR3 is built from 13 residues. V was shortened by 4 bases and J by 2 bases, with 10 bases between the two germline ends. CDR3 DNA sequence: TGTGCCAGCAGCCCCCGATTAACCTACGAGCAGTACTTC. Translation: CASSPRLTYEQYF.

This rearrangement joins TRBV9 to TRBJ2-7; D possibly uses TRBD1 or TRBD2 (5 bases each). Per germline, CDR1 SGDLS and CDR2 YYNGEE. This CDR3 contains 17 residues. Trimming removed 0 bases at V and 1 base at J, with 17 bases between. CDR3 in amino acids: CASSVDPPGAVSYEQYF. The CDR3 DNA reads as TGTGCCAGCAGCGTAGATCCCCCCGGGGCCGTATCCTACGAGCAGTACTTC.

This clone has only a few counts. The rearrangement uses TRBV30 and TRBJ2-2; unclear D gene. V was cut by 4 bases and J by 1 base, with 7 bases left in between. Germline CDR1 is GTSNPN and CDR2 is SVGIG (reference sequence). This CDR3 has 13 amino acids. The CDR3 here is CAWTRQNTGELFF. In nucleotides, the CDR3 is TGTGCCTGGACCCGGCAGAACACCGGGGAGCTGTTTTTT.

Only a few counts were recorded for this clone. DNA of the CDR3: TGTGCCAGCAGCCGGGACTACGGGACAGATACGCAGTATTTT. This encodes CASSRDYGTDTQYF. The chain couples TRBV4-2 to TRBJ2-3, with TRBD2 matching 7 bases. The V and J ends lost 4 bases and 3 bases, in that order; junction bases with no gene match: 4. Germline V gives CDR1 LGHNA, CDR2 YNFKEQ. The CDR3 length is 14 residues.